Below, 28 T cell receptor beta chains from the same sample are listed, as sequenced in a study of T cells after yellow fever vaccination. TCRdb recomputed calls from the 5' RACE reads with MiXCR, one row per CDR3 protein. The sample has hundreds of thousands of distinct CDR3 sequences, more than 9% seen once. Sample: PBMCs, taken on the day of the yellow fever booster vaccination. The origin of the receptors is a man aged 25 to 40 who received the YFV17D yellow fever vaccine.

The CDR3 DNA follows: TGTGCCAGCAGCTGGCGGGAGATCGACAATGAGCAGTTCTTC. This encodes CASSWREIDNEQFF. The V gene is TRBV9, the J gene TRBJ2-1; 7 nucleotides line up with TRBD2. After removal of 4 bases from V and 5 bases from J, the junction contained 6 bases not matched to a gene. Germline lookup yields CDR1 SGDLS and CDR2 YYNGEE. The CDR3 is 14 amino acids.

In its sample, this clonotype was seen a few times. The chain has TRBV4-3 and TRBJ1-2; unclear D gene. CDR1 and CDR2 from the germline V gene are LGHNA and YSLEER. The V and J ends lost 3 bases and 1 base respectively, with 12 bases between them. The CDR3 length is 15 residues. CDR3: CASSQDSRNNYGYTF. In DNA form, the CDR3 reads TGCGCCAGCAGCCAGGACTCCAGAAATAACTATGGCTACACCTTC.

The DNA of the CDR3 is TGTGCCATCAGTACAGGGGATAATTCACCCCTCCACTTT. It encodes CAISTGDNSPLHF. The chain has TRBV10-3 and TRBJ1-6; TRBD1 aligns across 7 bases. The CDR3 has 13 residues. Germline loops: CDR1 ENHRY, CDR2 SYGVKD. V was pared by 5 bases and J by 5 bases, with 0 bases of the junction left unmatched.

The chain joins TRBV20-1 to TRBJ2-3; 7 bases map to TRBD2. V lost 3 bases and J lost 11; bases outside the gene matches: 8. CDR3 length: 12 amino acids. Germline-derived CDR1 and CDR2 are DFQATT and SNEGSKA (reference sequence). The CDR3 coding sequence is TGCAGTGCTAGGCAGGGAGGGAGGGGGCAGTATTTT. Protein sequence: CSARQGGRGQYF.

In this sample, this clonotype turned up a few times. The chain combines TRBV20-1 with TRBJ2-1; perhaps TRBD2 as D (6 bases). Germline V lookup: CDR1 DFQATT, CDR2 SNEGSKA (reference sequence). The length of the CDR3 is 14 residues. The germline V and J ends were trimmed by 6 bases and 2 bases, with 14 bases remaining between them. CDR3 in amino acids: CSAGRRAAYNEQFF. The CDR3 nucleotides read TGCAGTGCGGGGAGGAGGGCAGCCTACAATGAGCAGTTCTTC.

The genes are TRBV11-2 and TRBJ2-2; 12 bases agree with TRBD2. The CDR3 is made up of 19 amino acids. CDR1 and CDR2 from the germline V gene are SGHAT and FQNNGV. V lost 5 bases and J lost 3; bases outside the gene matches: 13. The CDR3 protein is CASSPRLAGAMGYTGELFF. CDR3 coding DNA: TGTGCCAGCAGCCCTAGACTAGCGGGAGCGATGGGGTACACCGGGGAGCTGTTTTTT.

This chain connects TRBV7-9 to TRBJ1-2; D is unresolved. The CDR3 contains 11 residues. V lost 5 bases, J lost 4 bases, and 5 bases lay in between. Germline loops: CDR1 SEHNR, CDR2 FQNEAQ (reference sequence). CDR3 coding DNA: TGTGCCAGCAGCCCCCTCTATGGCTACACCTTC. Encoded protein: CASSPLYGYTF.

On this clonotype: Compared with germline, one end of the junction differs, possibly owing to a read error. This chain uses TRBV4-3 with TRBJ2-1; D remains unclear. Germline V gene sequence: CDR1 LGHNA, CDR2 YSLEER. The length of the CDR3 is 14 residues. CDR3 residues: CTSSQEPGYNEQFF. The CDR3 region has the DNA TGCACCAGCAGCCAAGAGCCCGGTTACAATGAGCAGTTCTTC.

DNA for the CDR3: TGTGCCAGCAGGCGGACTAGCGGGTTATACGAGCAGTACTTC. Encoded protein: CASRRTSGLYEQYF. The chain recombines TRBV7-2 with TRBJ2-7, with 11 positions matching TRBD2. The CDR3 totals 14 residues. Germline lookup yields CDR1 SGHTA and CDR2 FQGNSA. The V segment lost 6 bases and the J segment 4 bases; nucleotides outside the gene matches: 5.

The rearrangement links TRBV7-9 to TRBJ1-5; 7 bases map to TRBD1. Germline trimming cut 5 bases from V and 7 bases from J; bases unmatched to any gene: 5. This CDR3 comprises 13 residues. Per germline, CDR1 SEHNR and CDR2 FQNEAQ (reference sequence). In DNA form, the CDR3 reads TGTGCCAGCAGCCGGGGGACAGACCAGCCCCAGCATTTT. Residues: CASSRGTDQPQHF.

This clonotype showed up just a few times. This chain uses TRBV5-1 with TRBJ1-1; D ambiguous. The CDR3 is made up of 13 amino acids. Between the trimmed V and J ends, which lost 4 bases and 3 bases, there was a span of 10 bases. Germline CDR1 is SGHRS and CDR2 is YFSETQ. This CDR3 is CASSRAMDTEAFF. Here the CDR3 DNA reads TGCGCCAGCAGCCGGGCCATGGACACTGAAGCTTTCTTT.

The CDR3 sequence is CSASRQTLLSSTDTQYF. DNA of the CDR3: TGCAGTGCTAGTAGACAGACATTACTCTCTAGCACAGATACGCAGTATTTT. V and J are TRBV20-1 and TRBJ2-3; TRBD1 is a possible D gene (5 bases). CDR3 length equals 17 residues. CDR1 is DFQATT, CDR2 SNEGSKA, per germline (reference sequence). V shed 3 bases and J shed 0 bases, with 19 bases lying between them.

This chain joins TRBV12-3 or TRBV12-4 and TRBJ2-1; D is unclear. Trimming cost V 2 bases and J 4 bases, with 3 bases left between them. The CDR3 runs 12 residues. CDR3 sequence: CASSLKYNEQFF. The CDR3 nucleotides read TGTGCCAGCAGTTTAAAGTACAATGAGCAGTTCTTC.

V and J are TRBV6-5 and TRBJ2-7, with 10 bases lining up with TRBD2. This CDR3 comprises 16 residues. Trimming removed 2 bases from V and 6 bases from J; junction bases left unmatched: 10. CDR1 is MNHEY, CDR2 SVGAGI, per germline. The CDR3 here is CASSYADSGRMAEQYF. CDR3 in DNA: TGTGCCAGCAGTTACGCTGATAGCGGGAGGATGGCCGAGCAGTACTTC.

This chain joins TRBV7-2 and TRBJ2-2, with D possibly being TRBD2 (5 bases). Trimming took 4 bases from V and 4 from J, leaving 13 bases between them. There are 15 residues in the CDR3. Germline V gives CDR1 SGHTA, CDR2 FQGNSA. CDR3 protein: CASSYWTGGTGELFF. CDR3 sequence (DNA): TGTGCCAGCAGCTACTGGACTGGCGGCACCGGGGAGCTGTTTTTT. The full variable domain, with the rest looked up from reference TRBV7-2 and TRBJ2-2, is GAGVSQSPSNKVTEKGKDVELRCDPISGHTALYWYRQSLGQGLEFLIYFQGNSAPDKSGLPSDRFSAERTGGSVSTLTIQRTQQEDSAVYLCASSYWTGGTGELFFGEGSRLTVL.

This clonotype has a handful of counts. The genes are TRBV18 and TRBJ2-7; D is unclear. This CDR3 region has 13 residues. Germline V gene sequence: CDR1 KGHSH, CDR2 LQKENI. Trimming took off 2 bases at V and 3 bases at J, with 8 bases between the two ends. Written as DNA, the CDR3 is TGTGCCAGCTCACCAAACGCTGTCTACGAGCAGTACTTC. It is translated as CASSPNAVYEQYF.

The chain couples TRBV7-2 to TRBJ2-7; D may be TRBD2 (6 bases). Germline assignment: CDR1 SGHTA and CDR2 FQGNSA. This CDR3 region has 14 residues. Trimming stripped 4 bases from V and 2 bases from J, with 12 bases between. CDR3: CASSWGGGTYEQYF. Written as DNA, the CDR3 is TGTGCCAGCAGCTGGGGTGGGGGGACCTACGAGCAGTACTTC. The variable domain in full, with the rest retrieved from reference TRBV7-2 and TRBJ2-7, is GAGVSQSPSNKVTEKGKDVELRCDPISGHTALYWYRQSLGQGLEFLIYFQGNSAPDKSGLPSDRFSAERTGGSVSTLTIQRTQQEDSAVYLCASSWGGGTYEQYFGPGTRLTVT.

V gene TRBV6-2 or TRBV6-3 combines with J gene TRBJ2-1; TRBD2 agrees at 9 bases. CDR3 length: 16 amino acids. Germline V gene lookup returns CDR1 MNHEY and CDR2 SVGEGT. V shed 6 bases, J shed 5 bases, and the junction held 11 bases outside the gene matches. CDR3 protein: CASSLTGTSSHNEQFF. The CDR3 DNA is TGTGCCAGCAGCTTGACCGGGACTAGCTCACACAATGAGCAGTTCTTC.

This clonotype was counted a few times. This chain uses TRBV5-4 with TRBJ2-3; the match to TRBD2 covers 13 bases. Per the germline V gene, CDR1 is SGHNT and CDR2 is YYREEE (reference sequence). CDR3 length: 15 residues. J gave up 7 bases and V 4 bases, and 6 bases lay outside the gene matches. Here the CDR3 reads CASSRPGLAGNTQYF. DNA for the CDR3: TGTGCCAGCAGCCGACCGGGACTAGCGGGGAATACGCAGTATTTT.

This clonotype was counted at least ten times. The chain's CDR3 is CASSSTWGSGGNQPQHF. CDR3 nucleotides: TGTGCCAGCAGCTCCACCTGGGGGTCAGGGGGCAATCAGCCCCAGCATTTT. The chain recombines TRBV7-2 with TRBJ1-5; a weak D match, TRBD1 (6 bases). This CDR3 comprises 17 residues. Germline V gene data show CDR1 as SGHTA and CDR2 as FQGNSA. Trimming cost V 4 bases and J 2 bases, with 18 bases left between them.

A few counts support this clonotype. The V and J genes are TRBV12-3 or TRBV12-4 and TRBJ1-5, with 10 bases matching TRBD1. V shed 5 bases, J shed 7 bases, and the junction held 8 bases outside the gene matches. The CDR3 has 15 residues. CDR3 sequence: CASSRQGAGKQPQHF. As DNA, the CDR3 is TGTGCCAGCAGTAGACAGGGGGCAGGAAAACAGCCCCAGCATTTT.

The V gene is TRBV12-3 or TRBV12-4, the J gene TRBJ2-7; no clear D. This CDR3 spans 13 amino acids. Trimming shortened V by 2 bases and J by 5 bases, and 10 bases separated the two germline ends. CDR3 region: CASSLRPLDEQYF. The CDR3 DNA follows: TGTGCCAGCAGTTTACGCCCGTTGGACGAGCAGTACTTC.

The chain has TRBV29-1 and TRBJ2-1; no clear D. This CDR3 region has 14 residues. V lost 1 base, J lost 4 bases, and 11 bases lay in between. Germline loops: CDR1 SQVTM, CDR2 ANQGSEA. The CDR3 reads CSVEVGLGYNEQFF. As DNA, the CDR3 is TGCAGCGTTGAAGTTGGGCTAGGGTACAATGAGCAGTTCTTC.

V gene TRBV7-6 combines with J gene TRBJ2-3; TRBD2 aligns across 7 bases. The CDR3 runs 16 residues. Germline V gives CDR1 SGHVS, CDR2 FNYEAQ. Germline trimming cut 1 base from V and 2 bases from J; bases unmatched to any gene: 6. The chain's CDR3 is CASSLEQAGNTDTQYF. The DNA for the CDR3 is TGTGCCAGCAGCTTAGAGCAAGCGGGAAACACAGATACGCAGTATTTT. Full variable domain (remainder filled in from reference TRBV7-6 and TRBJ2-3): GAGVSQSPRYKVTKRGQDVALRCDPISGHVSLYWYRQALGQGPEFLTYFNYEAQQDKSGLPNDRFSAERPEGSISTLTIQRTEQRDSAMYRCASSLEQAGNTDTQYFGPGTRLTVL.

This clonotype was detected a few times. V is TRBV7-2 and J is TRBJ1-1; D may be TRBD1 (6 bases). The V end lost 1 base, the J end lost 10 bases, and 19 bases lay between the germline ends. This CDR3 contains 15 residues. The germline gives CDR1 SGHTA, CDR2 FQGNSA. Here the CDR3 reads CASSLEVGGSGVAFF. The CDR3 nucleotides read TGTGCCAGCAGCTTAGAGGTAGGGGGTAGCGGTGTAGCTTTCTTT.

This clonotype was observed a handful of times. The chain joins TRBV5-1 to TRBJ2-3; TRBD2 matches 8 bases. This CDR3 contains 17 residues. Losses at the gene ends were 1 base for V and 6 bases for J; bases not matched to a gene: 13. The germline CDR1 and CDR2 sequences are SGHRS and YFSETQ. CDR3 sequence reads: CASSLHLPGGGGDTQYF. CDR3 in DNA: TGCGCCAGCAGCTTGCATCTCCCCGGGGGGGGAGGGGATACGCAGTATTTT.

This chain connects TRBV7-9 to TRBJ2-1, with D hard to call. V was shortened by 5 bases and J by 1 base, with 9 bases between the two germline ends. CDR3 length equals 14 residues. Per germline, CDR1 SEHNR and CDR2 FQNEAQ (reference sequence). For the CDR3, the DNA is TGTGCCAGCAGCACACCTATGTCCTACAATGAGCAGTTCTTC. Its protein product is CASSTPMSYNEQFF.

The CDR3 spells CATTQEGGPTDTQYF. The CDR3, as DNA: TGTGCCACCACCCAAGAGGGCGGACCCACAGATACGCAGTATTTT. This chain uses TRBV3-1 with TRBJ2-3, with D perhaps matching TRBD2 (5 bases). The CDR3 totals 15 residues. Trimming shortened V by 10 bases and J by 2 bases, and 19 bases separated the two germline ends. CDR1 LGHDT and CDR2 YNNKEL come from the germline V gene (reference sequence).